A selection of T cell receptor beta chains follows, all from one sample in a study of identical twins. TCRdb re-called the 5' RACE reads through MiXCR, storing one row per CDR3 protein. The data show about 520,000 distinct CDR3 sequences, roughly a fifth seen once. A further study also used this sample, focusing on T cells expressing NK-cell markers.

Sample: CD4+ T cells sorted from blood. The receptors stem from a woman between 18 and 30 years old in good health. The CDR3 runs from the conserved cysteine through the conserved F or W. Each record gives: V gene, J gene, clone size, D gene, CDR3 protein, CDR3 DNA. A D gene is named only where the DNA matches it firmly. A row's size may be missing; if present it is once, few, many or a size class.

V: TRBV11-3
J: TRBJ2-1
size: NA
D: NA
CDR3: CASSLGRRLVPIPQSSYNEQFF
DNA: TGTGCCAGCAGCTTAGGAAGGAGACTAGTACCTATCCCCCAATCCTCCTACAATGAGCAGTTCTTC

V: TRBV5-1
J: TRBJ2-7
size: few
D: NA
CDR3: CASSNWPLARPYEQYF
DNA: TGCGCCAGCAGCAATTGGCCCCTAGCGCGCCCCTACGAGCAGTACTTC

V: TRBV20-1
J: TRBJ2-5
size: NA
D: NA
CDR3: CSASEASETQYF
DNA: TGCAGTGCTAGCGAGGCATCAGAGACCCAGTACTTC

V: TRBV12-3/TRBV12-4
J: TRBJ2-2
size: NA
D: NA
CDR3: CASSGGRVQGGELFF
DNA: TGTGCCAGCAGTGGCGGTAGGGTTCAGGGCGGGGAGCTGTTTTTT

V: TRBV2
J: TRBJ2-7
size: NA
D: NA
CDR3: CASSEQGGLYEQYF
DNA: TGTGCCAGCAGTGAGCAGGGGGGGCTCTACGAGCAGTACTTC

V: TRBV6-1
J: TRBJ2-1
size: once
D: NA
CDR3: CASSGGRPGKQFF
DNA: TGTGCCAGTTCCGGGGGCCGGCCTGGGAAGCAGTTCTTC

V: TRBV5-1
J: TRBJ2-3
size: NA
D: NA
CDR3: CASSWSSTDTQYF
DNA: TGCGCCAGCAGCTGGTCTAGCACAGATACGCAGTATTTT

V: TRBV20-1
J: TRBJ2-3
size: NA
D: TRBD2
CDR3: CSATPRLAGMTDTQYF
DNA: TGCAGTGCGACTCCACGACTAGCGGGGATGACAGATACGCAGTATTTT

V: TRBV29-1
J: TRBJ2-6
size: few
D: NA
CDR3: CSVERVSGANVLTF
DNA: TGCAGCGTTGAGCGGGTTTCGGGGGCCAACGTCCTGACTTTC

V: TRBV7-2
J: TRBJ2-7
size: once
D: NA
CDR3: CASSLARQGLTYEQYF
DNA: TGTGCCAGCAGCTTAGCGAGGCAGGGCTTGACCTACGAGCAGTACTTC

V: TRBV7-9
J: TRBJ2-1
size: few
D: TRBD2
CDR3: CASSSPGTSKREQFF
DNA: TGTGCCAGCAGCTCCCCCGGGACTAGCAAGCGTGAGCAGTTCTTC

V: TRBV5-1
J: TRBJ2-7
size: NA
D: NA
CDR3: CASSLTGTTSYEQYF
DNA: TGCGCCAGCAGCCTAACCGGGACAACCTCCTACGAGCAGTACTTC

V: TRBV29-1
J: TRBJ1-3
size: few
D: NA
CDR3: CSVETLSGNTIYF
DNA: TGCAGCGTTGAGACATTGTCTGGAAACACCATATATTTT

V: TRBV30
J: TRBJ2-1
size: NA
D: TRBD2
CDR3: CAWRRAGGLRYEQFF
DNA: TGTGCCTGGCGGAGAGCGGGAGGGCTCAGATATGAGCAGTTCTTC

V: TRBV4-1
J: TRBJ2-5
size: few
D: NA
CDR3: CASSQELQGKTQYF
DNA: TGCGCCAGCAGCCAAGAGCTACAGGGAAAGACCCAGTACTTC

V: TRBV7-9
J: TRBJ2-7
size: few
D: TRBD2
CDR3: CASSAPGLAFEQYF
DNA: TGTGCCAGCAGCGCCCCGGGACTAGCGTTCGAGCAGTACTTC

V: TRBV18
J: TRBJ2-2
size: few
D: TRBD2
CDR3: CASSRGLAGLANTGELFF
DNA: TGTGCCAGCTCACGAGGACTAGCGGGCTTAGCGAACACCGGGGAGCTGTTTTTT

V: TRBV5-4
J: TRBJ2-1
size: few
D: NA
CDR3: CASSFPPVGRADEQFF
DNA: TGTGCCAGCAGCTTCCCACCCGTTGGCAGGGCGGATGAGCAGTTCTTC

V: TRBV7-2
J: TRBJ2-1
size: NA
D: NA
CDR3: CASSIRDSRGNEQFF
DNA: TGTGCCAGCAGCATCCGGGACTCGCGAGGCAATGAGCAGTTCTTC

V: TRBV29-1
J: TRBJ2-6
size: many
D: NA
CDR3: CSTRGLDSGANVLTF
DNA: TGCAGCACCCGGGGGCTCGACTCTGGGGCCAACGTCCTGACTTTC

V: TRBV5-1
J: TRBJ2-1
size: NA
D: NA
CDR3: CASSLAGGFHNEQFF
DNA: TGCGCCAGCAGCTTGGCTGGCGGGTTCCACAATGAGCAGTTCTTC

V: TRBV10-3
J: TRBJ2-1
size: few
D: NA
CDR3: CAIGQWATNEQFF
DNA: TGTGCCATCGGACAGTGGGCAACCAATGAGCAGTTCTTC

V: TRBV2
J: TRBJ1-6
size: NA
D: TRBD1
CDR3: CASSEERGLWGSPLHF
DNA: TGTGCCAGCAGTGAGGAAAGGGGGCTCTGGGGTTCACCCCTCCACTTT

V: TRBV6-1
J: TRBJ1-2
size: many
D: NA
CDR3: CASSPRPNYGYTF
DNA: TGTGCCAGCAGTCCACGTCCCAACTATGGCTACACCTTC

V: TRBV12-3/TRBV12-4
J: TRBJ2-7
size: few
D: NA
CDR3: CASRGARLLYF
DNA: TGTGCCAGCAGGGGGGCACGGTTATTATACTTC

V: TRBV29-1
J: TRBJ2-1
size: NA
D: NA
CDR3: CSVRPDRGTIYNEQFF
DNA: TGCAGCGTACGCCCTGATAGGGGGACTATCTACAATGAGCAGTTCTTC

V: TRBV20-1
J: TRBJ2-3
size: many
D: TRBD2
CDR3: CRGRRGEADTQYF
DNA: TGCAGGGGTAGGCGGGGGGAAGCAGATACGCAGTATTTT

V: TRBV6-2/TRBV6-3
J: TRBJ2-2
size: NA
D: NA
CDR3: CASSYVPSNTGELFF
DNA: TGTGCCAGCAGTTACGTACCCTCGAACACCGGGGAGCTGTTTTTT

V: TRBV7-9
J: TRBJ2-1
size: NA
D: TRBD2
CDR3: CAGGTSGGNEQFF
DNA: TGTGCCGGCGGGACTAGCGGGGGTAATGAGCAGTTCTTC

V: TRBV5-5
J: TRBJ2-1
size: NA
D: NA
CDR3: CASSLGLRPNEQFF
DNA: TGTGCCAGCAGCTTGGGCCTAAGGCCCAATGAGCAGTTCTTC

V: TRBV4-3
J: TRBJ2-7
size: few
D: NA
CDR3: CASSQAPGGYGSSYEQYF
DNA: TGCGCCAGCAGCCAAGCCCCAGGGGGATACGGGAGCTCCTACGAGCAGTACTTC

V: TRBV27
J: TRBJ2-7
size: many
D: TRBD2
CDR3: CASSSQTRLAGVDEQYF
DNA: TGTGCCAGCAGTTCTCAGACCCGACTAGCGGGAGTGGACGAGCAGTACTTC

V: TRBV7-2
J: TRBJ1-1
size: NA
D: NA
CDR3: CASSLVGLGNTEAFF
DNA: TGTGCCAGCAGCTTAGTAGGGCTGGGGAACACTGAAGCTTTCTTT

V: TRBV7-2
J: TRBJ2-5
size: NA
D: NA
CDR3: CASSLGTTETQYF
DNA: TGTGCCAGCAGCTTAGGGACCACGGAGACCCAGTACTTC

V: TRBV19
J: TRBJ2-6
size: few
D: TRBD1
CDR3: CASSRGPGGAYSGANVLTF
DNA: TGTGCCAGTAGTAGGGGTCCAGGGGGCGCGTATTCTGGGGCCAACGTCCTGACTTTC

V: TRBV7-3
J: TRBJ2-2
size: NA
D: NA
CDR3: CASSAAGPGYTGELFF
DNA: TGTGCCAGCAGCGCTGCGGGCCCAGGGTATACCGGGGAGCTGTTTTTT

V: TRBV18
J: TRBJ2-4
size: few
D: NA
CDR3: CASSPPLGTGQNIQYF
DNA: TGTGCCAGCTCACCACCTTTAGGGACTGGCCAAAACATTCAGTACTTC

V: TRBV12-3/TRBV12-4
J: TRBJ1-1
size: NA
D: NA
CDR3: CASSPGQGGAFF
DNA: TGTGCCAGCAGCCCGGGGCAGGGAGGAGCTTTCTTT

V: TRBV6-1
J: TRBJ2-1
size: few
D: TRBD2
CDR3: CASEASGRANEQFF
DNA: TGTGCCAGTGAGGCTAGCGGGAGGGCAAATGAGCAGTTCTTC

V: TRBV15
J: TRBJ2-3
size: many
D: NA
CDR3: CATSRLAVYTDTQYF
DNA: TGTGCCACCAGCAGATTAGCGGTATACACAGATACGCAGTATTTT

V: TRBV20-1
J: TRBJ2-3
size: few
D: NA
CDR3: CSAPSSVSTDTQYF
DNA: TGCAGTGCTCCTTCTAGCGTTAGCACAGATACGCAGTATTTT

V: TRBV18
J: TRBJ2-5
size: NA
D: TRBD2
CDR3: CASSPPPSGGRIQYF
DNA: TGTGCCAGCTCACCACCGCCCAGCGGGGGCCGTATCCAGTACTTC

V: TRBV10-2
J: TRBJ1-1
size: NA
D: NA
CDR3: CATERELETEAFF
DNA: TGCGCCACCGAGAGGGAGCTAGAGACTGAAGCTTTCTTT

V: TRBV20-1
J: TRBJ2-1
size: many
D: NA
CDR3: CSASPSWVLNEQFF
DNA: TGCAGTGCTTCCCCGTCGTGGGTCCTGAATGAGCAGTTCTTC

V: TRBV5-1
J: TRBJ2-7
size: few
D: TRBD1
CDR3: CASSSGQGREQYF
DNA: TGCGCCAGCAGCTCTGGACAGGGTCGAGAGCAGTACTTC

V: TRBV29-1
J: TRBJ1-1
size: many
D: NA
CDR3: CSVSQNTEAFF
DNA: TGCAGCGTTTCACAGAACACTGAAGCTTTCTTT

V: TRBV10-2
J: TRBJ2-7
size: NA
D: NA
CDR3: CASSESKLSPGSGYEQYF
DNA: TGCGCCAGCAGTGAGTCGAAACTCAGTCCGGGTTCGGGCTACGAGCAGTACTTC

V: TRBV12-3/TRBV12-4
J: TRBJ2-1
size: many
D: NA
CDR3: CASSLGPVNEQFF
DNA: TGTGCCAGCAGTCTGGGACCTGTCAATGAGCAGTTCTTC

V: TRBV3-1
J: TRBJ2-3
size: few
D: NA
CDR3: CASSLTGTSTDTQYF
DNA: TGTGCCAGCAGCCTCACAGGGACTAGCACAGATACGCAGTATTTT

V: TRBV20-1
J: TRBJ2-5
size: NA
D: NA
CDR3: CSAPSSGEETQYF
DNA: TGCAGTGCTCCGTCATCCGGGGAAGAGACCCAGTACTTC

V: TRBV5-1
J: TRBJ2-5
size: many
D: NA
CDR3: CASSLEGPWETQYF
DNA: TGCGCCAGCAGCTTGGAAGGCCCATGGGAGACCCAGTACTTC

V: TRBV5-1
J: TRBJ2-5
size: few
D: NA
CDR3: CASSLEGPREETQYF
DNA: TGCGCCAGCAGCTTAGAGGGGCCCCGCGAGGAGACCCAGTACTTC